This TCR beta chain was identified during a study of graft-versus-host responses after intestinal transplantation. The repertoire was sequenced with immunoSEQ multiplex PCR; TCRdb's copy has only in-frame clones and lacks some. The sample shows 85,000 to 100,000 clones, less than 95% of them seen only once. The sample holds a few counts of this clone. Antigen unknown. Sequences were derived from unstimulated CD4+ T cells sorted from spleen or lymph node cells, sampled before transplant. This clonotype was sampled from a human donor who was the organ donor for an intestinal transplant.

The CDR3 nucleotides read TGTGCCTGGGACCGGGACAGGGGTTCACCCCTCCACTTT. Translation: CAWDRDRGSPLHF. The chain carries TRBV30 and TRBJ1-6, with 10 positions matching TRBD1. This CDR3 has 13 amino acids. J was trimmed by 9 bases and V by 5 bases; bases with no gene match: 4. Germline loops: CDR1 GTSNPN, CDR2 SVGIG (reference sequence).